These T cell receptor beta chains were read from a single sample in a study of blood T cell repertoires in COVID-19. Libraries were prepared by immunoSEQ multiplex PCR; TCRdb keeps only in-frame clonotypes and omits some of them. The sample carries 440,000 or so clones, 89% recorded once. Specimen: peripheral blood. These receptors were collected from a woman in her thirties or forties with COVID-19, enrolled during active disease. CDR3s include the opening cysteine and the closing phenylalanine or tryptophan. A D gene is named only where the DNA matches it firmly. Expanded clones are given a class, and other clones once, few, many or no size at all.

clone_size,d_call,j_call,v_call,cdr3_nt,cdr3_aa
NA,TRBD1,TRBJ1-1,TRBV28,TGTGCCAGCAGTCCGCGACAGGGTCGGGTGGCTGAAGCTTTCTTT,CASSPRQGRVAEAFF
few,TRBD1,TRBJ1-2,TRBV29-1,TGCAGCGTCCAACCGCGACAGGGTACTAACTATGGCTACACCTTC,CSVQPRQGTNYGYTF
NA,TRBD1,TRBJ1-2,TRBV5-1,TGCGCCAGCAGCTCGACAGGGGGGGGCTATGGCTACACCTTC,CASSSTGGGYGYTF
NA,TRBD2,TRBJ2-1,TRBV6-6,TGTGCCAGCAGTCAGTCCCGTGGGGGGGTCTTCTACAATGAGCAGTTCTTC,CASSQSRGGVFYNEQFF
NA,NA,TRBJ1-1,TRBV28,TGTGCCAGCAATCCTGGGCAGAACACTGAAGCTTTCTTT,CASNPGQNTEAFF
few,NA,TRBJ1-3,TRBV27,TGTGCCAGCAGTTTAAGGGGAGGGGGAAACACCATATATTTT,CASSLRGGGNTIYF
NA,TRBD1,TRBJ2-3,TRBV7-8,TGTGCCAGCAGCCAGAAGAGGGACAGTAGCACAGATACGCAGTATTTT,CASSQKRDSSTDTQYF
few,NA,TRBJ1-5,TRBV27,TGTGCCAGCAGTTTCAGGGGTGTTGAACAGCCCCAGCATTTT,CASSFRGVEQPQHF
NA,NA,TRBJ1-1,TRBV30,TGTGCCTGGAGTGGGACAGCCCGATCTGAAGCTTTCTTT,CAWSGTARSEAFF
NA,NA,TRBJ1-1,TRBV6-2/TRBV6-3,TGTGCCAGCAGTACCCGGACAGAGCCCTACACTGAAGCTTTCTTT,CASSTRTEPYTEAFF
NA,TRBD1,TRBJ1-1,TRBV27,TGTGCCAGTAGGACCATGGACAGGGTAAACACTGAAGCTTTCTTT,CASRTMDRVNTEAFF
NA,NA,TRBJ1-1,TRBV10-3,TGTGCCATCAGTGAGTATGGGACATCCCTTACTGAAGCTTTCTTT,CAISEYGTSLTEAFF
NA,NA,TRBJ1-1,TRBV19,TGTGCCAGTAGTATAGGGACTATGAACACTGAAGCTTTCTTT,CASSIGTMNTEAFF
few,NA,TRBJ1-2,TRBV7-6,TGTGCCAGCAGCTTAGCGCTAGGAGGGCTCGATGGCTACACCTTC,CASSLALGGLDGYTF
NA,NA,TRBJ2-1,TRBV24-1,TGTGCCACCAGTGATACAGGCGGAAATGAGCAGTTCTTC,CATSDTGGNEQFF
NA,NA,TRBJ2-3,TRBV20-1,TGCAGTGCTAGTTTGCCAGCGACTAGCACAGATACGCAGTATTTT,CSASLPATSTDTQYF
NA,NA,TRBJ2-1,TRBV2,TGTGCCAGCGGCCCCCACAGCTACAATGAGCAGTTCTTC,CASGPHSYNEQFF
once,NA,TRBJ2-7,TRBV2,TGTGCCAGCAGTGAAAGGGGGAGTCAGTACTTC,CASSERGSQYF
NA,NA,TRBJ2-7,TRBV11-2,TGTGCCAGCAGCCTTTCGTCGAGCCCCCTTTACGAGCAGTACTTC,CASSLSSSPLYEQYF
NA,NA,TRBJ2-3,TRBV20-1,TGCAGTGCGGGCCCGTTGGATACGCAGTATTTT,CSAGPLDTQYF
NA,TRBD1,TRBJ1-1,TRBV19,TGTGCCAGTAGGCGGAAGACAGGGGCCTCCGGCACTGAAGCTTTCTTT,CASRRKTGASGTEAFF
NA,TRBD1,TRBJ1-2,TRBV7-2,TGTGCCAGCAGCTTAAAGGGTCAGGGGGGGACTAGCTATGGCTACACCTTC,CASSLKGQGGTSYGYTF
once,NA,TRBJ2-1,TRBV12-5,TGTGCTAGTGGACACGGGAGAGGGGGCTTATACAATGAGCAGTTCTTC,CASGHGRGGLYNEQFF
NA,NA,TRBJ2-3,TRBV5-1,TGCGCCAGCAGCTTGTCCAGGGGGGTAGATACGCAGTATTTT,CASSLSRGVDTQYF
few,TRBD2,TRBJ2-3,TRBV30,TGTGCCTGGACCACGACTAGCTTTCTGGATACGCAGTATTTT,CAWTTTSFLDTQYF
NA,TRBD1,TRBJ1-2,TRBV5-6,TGTGCCAGCAGCTTGGGGGGACAGGGAAGGTACGGCTACACCTTC,CASSLGGQGRYGYTF
NA,TRBD2,TRBJ2-7,TRBV10-1,TGCGCCAGCAGTGACCAGACTAGCGGGGGCGACTTCTCCTACGAGCAGTACTTC,CASSDQTSGGDFSYEQYF
NA,TRBD1,TRBJ1-5,TRBV4-3,TGCGCCAGCAGCCAAGGTCCGGGACAGGGGGATCAGCCCCAGCATTTT,CASSQGPGQGDQPQHF
few,NA,TRBJ1-5,TRBV6-6,TGTGCCAGCAGTTACTCACAGGGTCTAGGTCAGCCCCAGCATTTT,CASSYSQGLGQPQHF
NA,TRBD2,TRBJ2-7,TRBV7-2,TGTGCCAGCAGCTTAGCGGGACTAGCGGGAGCCGAGCAGTACTTC,CASSLAGLAGAEQYF
once,TRBD1,TRBJ2-7,TRBV29-1,TGCAGCGCCCGTTACAGGGGGCATTCGGTCGAGCAGTACTTC,CSARYRGHSVEQYF
few,NA,TRBJ1-1,TRBV5-4,TGTGCCAGCAGCTTGGCAGGGGTACGCACTGAAGCTTTCTTT,CASSLAGVRTEAFF